A single sample gave rise to the 28 T cell receptor beta chains below, sequenced in a study of blood T cell repertoires in COVID-19. TCRdb's table, derived via immunoSEQ multiplex PCR, lists solely in-frame clones and lacks some. The table has about 290,000 clones, around four fifths seen once. The sample was peripheral blood. The source is a woman in her fifties or sixties with active or convalescent COVID-19.

V gene TRBV19 combines with J gene TRBJ1-5, with TRBD1 as a possible D gene (5 bases). CDR1 and CDR2 (germline): LNHDA, SQIVND (reference sequence). V was trimmed by 4 bases and J by 3 bases, leaving 10 bases between them. The CDR3 covers 14 residues. This chain's CDR3 is CASSSREYNQPQHF. The CDR3 DNA sequence: TGTGCCAGTAGTAGCAGGGAATACAATCAGCCCCAGCATTTT.

This clone was counted a few times. The chain uses TRBV20-1 and TRBJ2-1; the D gene is possibly TRBD2 (5 bases). This CDR3 is built from 11 residues. The V gene lost 0 bases and the J gene lost 14 bases, with 11 bases spanning the gap. Germline V gene lookup returns CDR1 DFQATT and CDR2 SNEGSKA (reference sequence). CDR3 DNA sequence: TGCAGTGCTAGAGAGGACTTACGGGAGTTCTTC. Protein product: CSAREDLREFF.

The chain links TRBV7-7 to TRBJ2-2; D perhaps matches TRBD2 (6 bases). With 5 bases removed from V and 0 bases from J, the gap between germline ends came to 19 bases. Germline CDR1 SSHAT, CDR2 FNYEAQ (reference sequence). The CDR3 extends over 18 amino acids. The CDR3: CASSPRVGGAANTGELFF. The CDR3 DNA sequence: TGTGCCAGCAGCCCTCGCGTGGGGGGTGCGGCGAACACCGGGGAGCTGTTTTTT. The full variable domain, in which reference TRBV7-7 and TRBJ2-2 provide the parts outside the CDR3, is GAGVSQSPRYKVTKRGQDVTLRCDPISSHATLYWYQQALGQGPEFLTYFNYEAQPDKSGLPSDRFSAERPEGSISTLTIQRTEQRDSAMYRCASSPRVGGAANTGELFFGEGSRLTVL.

The rearrangement joins TRBV5-5 to TRBJ1-2; 9 bases line up with TRBD1. Germline V lookup: CDR1 SGHKS, CDR2 YYEKEE (reference sequence). Trimming removed 0 bases from V and 4 bases from J; junction bases left unmatched: 7. This CDR3 is built from 16 residues. The CDR3 bases are TGTGCCAGCAGCTTGGAGTACAGGGGGCCCATCTATGGCTACACCTTC. Its protein product is CASSLEYRGPIYGYTF.

This clone was observed a single time. The V and J genes are TRBV7-9 and TRBJ2-1; TRBD2 is a possible D gene (5 bases). The CDR3 totals 12 residues. V was trimmed by 3 bases and J by 14 bases, leaving 14 bases between them. Germline values: CDR1 SEHNR, CDR2 FQNEAQ (reference sequence). The CDR3 protein is CASSFIREIKFF. CDR3 sequence (DNA): TGTGCCAGCAGCTTCATTAGGGAGATTAAGTTCTTC.

This clone was counted only a few times. V usage is TRBV4-2 and J usage is TRBJ2-1; 9 bases align to TRBD2. CDR3 length: 15 residues. Per germline, CDR1 LGHNA and CDR2 YNFKEQ. V was clipped by 3 bases and J by 10 bases; unmatched bases: 10. In nucleotides, the CDR3 is TGTGCCAGCAGCCATCCGGAGCGGGAGGCTGGGGAGCAGTTCTTC. Protein: CASSHPEREAGEQFF.

The chain has TRBV2 and TRBJ2-3; 10 bases fit TRBD1. This CDR3 spans 15 amino acids. With V trimmed by 5 bases and J by 4 bases, 6 bases remained unmatched. Germline loops: CDR1 SNHLY, CDR2 FYNNEI. CDR3 region: CASSRDRGGPDTQYF. CDR3 bases: TGTGCCAGCAGTCGGGACAGGGGAGGACCAGATACGCAGTATTTT.

The rearrangement uses TRBV5-1 and TRBJ1-3, with D tentatively TRBD1 (6 bases). V was pared by 0 bases and J by 3 bases, with 13 bases between. CDR1 is SGHRS and CDR2 is YFSETQ in the germline V gene. The CDR3 has 16 amino acids. The CDR3 nucleotides read TGCGCCAGCAGCTTGGCCGGGGGGCCCCTTGGAAACACCATATATTTT. It translates to CASSLAGGPLGNTIYF.

The V call is TRBV10-1, the J call TRBJ2-7, with 9 bases identical to TRBD1. The CDR3 is made up of 14 amino acids. Germline CDR1 is WNHNN and CDR2 is SYGVQD (reference sequence). Losses at the gene ends were 6 bases for V and 3 bases for J; bases not matched to a gene: 6. This chain's CDR3 is CASSLGQGRYEQYF. CDR3 DNA: TGCGCCAGCAGCTTAGGACAGGGGCGCTACGAGCAGTACTTC.

V is TRBV27 and J is TRBJ2-1, with 9 positions matching TRBD2. J gave up 7 bases and V 3 bases, and 19 bases lay outside the gene matches. This CDR3 comprises 19 residues. From germline, CDR1 is MNHEY and CDR2 SMNVEV (reference sequence). The CDR3 DNA reads as TGTGCCAGCAGTTTGAGGAGACTAGCGGCTTTTCAAGGGCGGAATGAGCAGTTCTTC. It specifies CASSLRRLAAFQGRNEQFF.

The J gene is TRBJ1-1, the V gene TRBV18; TRBD1 agrees at 7 bases. This CDR3 is 14 amino acids long. V dropped 8 bases and J dropped 0; count of bases not matched to a gene: 6. Germline CDR1 KGHSH, CDR2 LQKENI. CDR3 residues: CASKSGGLNTEAFF. The CDR3 DNA is TGTGCCAGCAAGTCAGGGGGGCTGAACACTGAAGCTTTCTTT.

The CDR3, as DNA: TGTGCCAGCAGTGAAGCTAAGGGGGTGAACACTGAAGCTTTCTTT. Amino acid sequence: CASSEAKGVNTEAFF. V and J are TRBV2 and TRBJ1-1, with a tentative D call TRBD1 (6 bases). V gave up 0 bases and J gave up 0 bases, with 8 bases separating them. This CDR3 has 15 residues. The V gene's germline CDR1 is SNHLY and CDR2 FYNNEI.

This clone has a single count. The chain carries TRBV6-1 and TRBJ2-2; TRBD2 aligns across 10 bases. The germline gives CDR1 MNHNS, CDR2 SASEGT. The CDR3 runs 16 residues. The V segment lost 1 base and the J segment 8 bases; nucleotides outside the gene matches: 7. The CDR3 nucleotides read TGTGCCAGCAGTGAAGTCGTCCTAGCGGGAGCAGGGGAGCTGTTTTTT. Translated: CASSEVVLAGAGELFF.

With regard to this clone: This sample includes further DNA sequences coding for the same CDR3. V usage is TRBV5-1 and J usage is TRBJ2-5; 8 bases are a match to TRBD2. In germline, CDR1 is SGHRS, CDR2 YFSETQ. The CDR3 is 14 amino acids. J lost 4 bases, V lost 0 bases, and 2 bases had no gene match. The CDR3 DNA is TGCGCCAGCAGCTTGGGGACTAGCCTAGAGACCCAGTACTTC. Translating gives CASSLGTSLETQYF. The variable domain in full, completed from reference TRBV5-1 and TRBJ2-5, reads KAGVTQTPRYLIKTRGQQVTLSCSPISGHRSVSWYQQTPGQGLQFLFEYFSETQRNKGNFPGRFSGRQFSNSRSEMNVSTLELGDSALYLCASSLGTSLETQYFGPGTRLLVL.

This clone was detected once. J is TRBJ2-3 and V is TRBV6-4; 8 nucleotides line up with TRBD1. The CDR3 spans 14 residues. The ends lost 6 bases at V and 4 bases at J; junction bases unmatched: 6. Germline loops: CDR1 MRHNA, CDR2 SNTAGT. CDR3 bases: TGTGCCAGCAGCCAGACAGGGGCCCCAGATACGCAGTATTTT. This gives the protein CASSQTGAPDTQYF.

The gene calls are TRBV11-2 and TRBJ2-1, with TRBD2 matching 12 bases. Looked up from germline, CDR1 is SGHAT and CDR2 is FQNNGV. J gave up 3 bases and V 6 bases, and 3 bases lay outside the gene matches. This CDR3 contains 15 residues. The CDR3, as DNA: TGTGCCAGCAGGCGACTAGCGGGAGTCTACAATGAGCAGTTCTTC. It encodes CASRRLAGVYNEQFF.

V gene TRBV7-9 combines with J gene TRBJ1-4, with D perhaps TRBD1 (6 bases). The CDR3 runs to 17 residues. Germline V gives CDR1 SEHNR, CDR2 FQNEAQ (reference sequence). Deletions cut 5 bases from V and 2 bases from J, with 18 bases between. CDR3 sequence reads: CASSAGVWDKTNEKLFF. Written as DNA, the CDR3 is TGTGCCAGCAGCGCAGGAGTGTGGGACAAGACTAATGAAAAACTGTTTTTT.

The V call is TRBV5-5, the J call TRBJ2-7; D not certain. Germline CDR1 SGHKS, CDR2 YYEKEE (reference sequence). Trimming took 0 bases from V and 0 from J, leaving 13 bases between them. This CDR3 is 16 amino acids long. CDR3 DNA sequence: TGTGCCAGCAGCTTGGGCGGAACTCAAAGCTCCTACGAGCAGTACTTC. Amino acids: CASSLGGTQSSYEQYF.

The chain is built from TRBV3-1 (or the pseudogene TRBV3-2) and TRBJ2-7; 11 bases fit TRBD1. V dropped 3 bases and J dropped 7; count of bases not matched to a gene: 5. The CDR3 runs to 14 residues. The V gene's germline CDR1 is LGHDT and CDR2 YNNKEL (reference sequence). Here the CDR3 reads CASSHRDRGDEQYF. In DNA, the CDR3 is TGTGCCAGCAGCCATCGGGACAGGGGGGATGAGCAGTACTTC.

The J gene is TRBJ1-2, the V gene TRBV7-8; possible D gene TRBD1, 5 bases. Germline CDR1 reads SGHVS; CDR2 reads FQNEAQ. The CDR3 extends over 12 amino acids. V lost 1 base to trimming and J lost 9 bases, with 9 bases between them. The CDR3: CASSLGDRSYTF. The CDR3, as DNA: TGTGCCAGCAGCTTAGGCGACAGAAGCTACACCTTC. The complete variable domain, with remaining parts taken from reference TRBV7-8 and TRBJ1-2, reads GAGVSQSPRYKVAKRGQDVALRCDPISGHVSLFWYQQALGQGPEFLTYFQNEAQLDKSGLPSDRFFAERPEGSVSTLKIQRTQQEDSAVYLCASSLGDRSYTFGSGTRLTVV.

This rearrangement joins TRBV5-1 to TRBJ1-6; TRBD1 matches at 7 bases. J lost 7 bases, V lost 1 base, and 5 bases had no gene match. This CDR3 region has 15 residues. Germline V lookup: CDR1 SGHRS, CDR2 YFSETQ. The CDR3 here is CASSLRDSPNSPLHF. The CDR3, as DNA: TGCGCCAGCAGCTTGCGGGACAGCCCAAATTCACCCCTCCACTTT.

This clone was seen just once. Within the sample, other DNA sequences also encode this same CDR3. This chain links TRBV30 with TRBJ1-1; possible D gene TRBD1, 6 bases. V was shortened by 1 base and J by 4 bases, with 10 bases between the two germline ends. The CDR3 covers 13 residues. CDR1 and CDR2 from the germline V gene are GTSNPN and SVGIG (reference sequence). The CDR3 reads CAWSGGGGTEAFF. CDR3 sequence (DNA): TGTGCCTGGAGTGGGGGAGGGGGCACTGAAGCTTTCTTT.

J is TRBJ2-1 and V is TRBV4-1; 11 bases fit TRBD2. Germline CDR1 reads MGHRA; CDR2 reads YSYEKL. V was clipped by 1 base and J by 9 bases; unmatched bases: 8. The CDR3 is made up of 16 amino acids. This chain's CDR3 is CASSQVGLAGGGEQFF. Here the CDR3 DNA reads TGCGCCAGCAGCCAAGTGGGGCTAGCGGGAGGAGGTGAGCAGTTCTTC.

The chain recombines TRBV3-1 (or the pseudogene TRBV3-2) with TRBJ1-4; 7 nucleotides line up with TRBD1. In germline, CDR1 is LGHDT, CDR2 YNNKEL (reference sequence). The ends lost 3 bases at V and 7 bases at J; junction bases unmatched: 8. CDR3 length: 15 amino acids. CDR3 protein: CASSQGIGTVEKLFF. The CDR3 nucleotides are TGTGCCAGCAGCCAGGGTATAGGGACAGTTGAAAAACTGTTTTTT.

This chain joins TRBV5-1 and TRBJ1-1; perhaps TRBD1 as D (5 bases). Germline values: CDR1 SGHRS, CDR2 YFSETQ. Trimming took 2 bases from V and 7 from J, leaving 9 bases between them. The CDR3 is made up of 12 amino acids. The CDR3 is CASSLDRIEAFF. The CDR3 DNA is TGCGCCAGCAGCTTAGACAGAATTGAAGCTTTCTTT.

The chain joins TRBV5-4 to TRBJ2-7, with 7 nucleotides matching TRBD1. There are 12 residues in the CDR3. V shed 2 bases and J 5 bases; nucleotides not matched to a gene: 1. Germline-derived CDR1 and CDR2 are SGHNT and YYREEE (reference sequence). Here the CDR3 DNA reads TGTGCCAGCAGCTTACAGGGGAACGAGCAGTACTTC. It yields the protein CASSLQGNEQYF.

The V call is TRBV3-1 (or the pseudogene TRBV3-2), the J call TRBJ2-1, with 7 bases that match TRBD2. The CDR3 consists of 17 residues. The germline V gene encodes CDR1 LGHDT and CDR2 YNNKEL (reference sequence). After removal of 4 bases from V and 9 bases from J, the junction contained 18 bases not matched to a gene. CDR3 protein: CASSPYLLAGVMREQFF. As DNA, the CDR3 is TGTGCCAGCAGCCCCTATTTGTTGGCGGGAGTTATGCGTGAGCAGTTCTTC.

CDR3 sequence reads: CASSGAGASTDTQYF. The CDR3 DNA follows: TGTGCCAGCAGTGGGGCGGGAGCTAGCACAGATACGCAGTATTTT. J is TRBJ2-3 and V is TRBV2; 7 bases align to TRBD2. V shed 4 bases, J shed 0 bases, and the junction held 4 bases outside the gene matches. Germline V gene sequence: CDR1 SNHLY, CDR2 FYNNEI. The CDR3 consists of 15 residues.